This T cell receptor (beta chain) was found in a study of follicular helper T cells after annual influenza vaccination. Study-level information: Days 0, 7 and 28 post-vaccination were the blood draw times.

Deletions cut 8 bases from V and 4 bases from J, with 11 bases between. Germline V lookup: CDR1 MDHEN, CDR2 SYDVKM. This CDR3 has 12 residues. The time point denotes: 2015-2016 season, 7 days after influenza vaccination. Subjects lived in the community and lacked influenza vaccine within the prior 6 months. ICOS+CD38+ and ICOS-CD38- fractions were sorted from non-naive CD4+CXCR5+PD-1+ cells. Produced via immunoSEQ multiplex PCR; TCRdb's table is partial and in-frame only. This table holds several thousand clones, 65% to 85% found once. The starting material was CXCR5+ CD38- circulating T follicular helper cells from blood, obtained 7 days after influenza vaccination. Described subset: circulating Tfh, non-naive CD4+CXCR5+PD-1+ (ICOS+CD38+ or ICOS-CD38-). The gene calls are TRBV28 and TRBJ1-1; D not certain. This TCR came from an adult who received the influenza vaccine. The CDR3 DNA is TGTGCCAGCCACGAGGGTTTCACTGAAGCTTTCTTT. This encodes CASHEGFTEAFF. Full variable domain (outside the CDR3, taken from reference TRBV28 and TRBJ1-1): DVKVTQSSRYLVKRTGEKVFLECVQDMDHENMFWYRQDPGLGLRLIYFSYDVKMKEKGDIPEGYSVSREKKERFSLILESASTNQTSMYLCASHEGFTEAFFGQGTRLTVV.